Sequencing of this TCR beta chain was carried out in a study of blood T cells in healthy people across ages (dated by TCRdb to 2014 to 2015). At the level of the whole study: Template switching captured roughly one uniquely barcoded TCR beta cDNA molecule per two T cells in model experiments. The study analyzed two additional independent replicas of 1 million unique cDNA reads from the same blood draw for two donors, one aged 18 to 30 and one aged 80 or older. To avoid experimental bias, donors of different ages were spread randomly across the sequencing lanes. The donors were split into four age groups: young (average about 16 years), middle-aged (about 40), aged (over 55) and long-lived (82). Using deep sequencing normalized with unique cDNA molecular identifiers, the study measured how TCR beta repertoire diversity changes with age.

This clonotype has just a few counts. The clone's antigen remains unknown. Per-base quality was not reported, and no clone a single base away is much larger than it. CDR1 and CDR2 are read off the germline V gene as SGHTA and FQGNSA. Taken from cysteine to phenylalanine, the CDR3 has 15 residues. The sequence is cut down to CDR3 DNA, 45 bases in frame from base 1. V drops 6 bases and J drops 2 bases, leaving 15 bases in between. Libraries were made using 5' RACE. Sequenced on an Illumina HiSeq 2500. A second PCR of about 6 to 11 cycles was performed with a sample-barcoded 5' primer and a J-beta primer mix. Each TCR beta cDNA molecule received a unique molecular identifier from a template-switch 5' adaptor carrying 12 random nucleotides. Each sample yielded at least 3 million CDR3-containing paired-end reads. All of the RNA was converted into first-strand cDNA using the Mint cDNA synthesis kit, with a TRBC-specific oligonucleotide serving as the primer. Following uracil-DNA glycosylase treatment, all cDNA underwent a first 18-cycle PCR with the universal primers M1SS and BC2_uni_R. The authors processed their data as follows. Normalization of each sample was performed by random selection of 1 million high-quality reads, each carrying a distinct molecular identifier. Reads with shared molecular identifiers were discarded instead of being binned into consensus sequences. MiTCR, run with a Q25 quality threshold and the strictest error-elimination algorithm, handled CDR3 identification, clonotype clustering and error correction. A nonparametric unseen species model using Euler transformation provided a lower-bound estimate of total TCR beta diversity. TCRdb cleaned the public reads at Q25 with fastp, built clones with MiXCR and kept in-frame beta chains. Merged by CDR3 protein, the rows form single entries marked with the most common genes and DNA. TCRdb's processing, not the study's, gives the V and J calls here. Recorded for this sample are over a million distinct CDR3 sequences; approximately 40% of them occurred a single time. Less than 8% of the sample comes from the top ten.

Systemically healthy Caucasian individuals from Russia, 39 in total and aged about 6 to 95 years, were included as donors. Each donor gave about 9.8 milliliters of peripheral blood, drawn into EDTA-treated Vacutainer tubes. Ficoll-Paque density-gradient centrifugation was used to isolate PBMCs, with at least 6.5 million obtained per sample. Trizol reagent was used to extract total RNA from the PBMCs, yielding at least 5.5 micrograms per sample. For every donor, an aliquot of PBMCs went through flow cytometry to measure the percentages of naive CD45RAhigh/CD27high T cells. What the study reported, not specific to this receptor: Total diversity estimates from one million sequenced T cells were considered lower bounds and underestimates. The percentage of naive T cells measured by flow cytometry correlated strongly with observed TCR beta diversity. Observed TCR beta diversity per million T cells fell roughly linearly with age, and a significant reduction was already apparent by age around 39. Because the CMV infection status of the donors was unknown, age-related changes in expanded clonotypes may potentially have been confounded. Since profiling was done on bulk unsorted PBMCs, naive and antigen-experienced compartments could not be conclusively compared. The long-lived group showed more naive CD4+ T cells, fewer expanded clones and increased TCR diversity than the aged group, suggesting age selection.

Sequenced material: blood. The receptor chain draws on TRBV7-2 and TRBJ2-3; TRBD2 is possibly the D segment (6 matching bases). This receptor was taken from a woman between 18 and 29 years old in good health. The CDR3 reads as follows: CASSSTGLPTDTQYF. The sequence in DNA is TGTGCCAGCAGTTCTACGGGACTTCCCACAGATACGCAGTATTTT.